These T cell receptor beta chains were read from a single sample in a study of blood T cell repertoires in COVID-19. Profiling relied on immunoSEQ multiplex PCR, and the TCRdb table lists in-frame clones only, not all of them. The table has over 100,000 clones, about four fifths seen once. The sequenced material came from peripheral blood. These receptors came from a woman aged 60 to 75 with active or convalescent COVID-19. The CDR3 runs from the conserved cysteine through the conserved F or W. Each record gives: V gene, CDR3 protein.

>TRBV10-2
CASSESRGQGLYGYTF
>TRBV28
CASSAGTNTGELFF
>TRBV6-5
CASSLDRGPLEAFF
>TRBV7-2
CASSPRAGATYEQYF
>TRBV7-8
CASSIPIAGGPDNEQFF
>TRBV11-2
CASSLAGLPNTGELFF
>TRBV5-6
CASSRTATGELFF
>TRBV6-5
CASRDKGGREKLFF
>TRBV28
CASRATGMRQPQHF
>TRBV29-1
CSVEYREGGYGYTF
>TRBV27
CASTRLAGAGETQYF
>TRBV20-1
CSAQQGYEQYF
>TRBV19
CASSPGRTGGEKLFF
>TRBV11-2
CASSLFGLATTGELFF
>TRBV5-6
CASSVRDTNQPQHF
>TRBV6-2/TRBV6-3
CASSYPLDGYTF
>TRBV6-5
CASDAKGQPQHF
>TRBV19
CASSTQDSEDYGYTF
>TRBV28
CASKPGPGNTEAFF
>TRBV27
CASSLSVAGNYNEQFF
>TRBV10-2
CASGLARDTDTQYF
>TRBV2
CASSVSLRRGNWANVLTF
>TRBV5-1
CASSPTTGGMETQYF
>TRBV6-5
CASARLAANTGELFF
>TRBV19
CASSARDRTNTEAFF